The T cell receptor beta chain described here comes from a study of shared T cell receptors in the human thymus. V gave up 3 bases and J gave up 1 base, with 18 bases separating them. This CDR3 comprises 17 residues. Looked up from germline, CDR1 is MNHEY and CDR2 is SMNVEV (reference sequence). This clone has only one observation. Data came from immunoSEQ multiplex PCR; TCRdb stores just in-frame clones and leaves some out. The data show some 660,000 clones, approximately 89% seen once. The data were also submitted as part of a second study, on human thymus T cells. This second study says: Among thymic and blood repertoires, usage of V and J genes appeared biased. In unrelated individuals, thymic repertoires overlapped highly, according to related research.

The chain carries TRBV27 and TRBJ1-1; D may be TRBD1 (5 bases). Specimen: thymocytes. This TCR was sampled from a boy younger than two with a congenital heart defect. CDR3 nucleotide sequence: TGTGCCAGCAGTTTGGATAAAGACAGCCCGAAGAACACTGAAGCTTTCTTT. Its translation is CASSLDKDSPKNTEAFF.